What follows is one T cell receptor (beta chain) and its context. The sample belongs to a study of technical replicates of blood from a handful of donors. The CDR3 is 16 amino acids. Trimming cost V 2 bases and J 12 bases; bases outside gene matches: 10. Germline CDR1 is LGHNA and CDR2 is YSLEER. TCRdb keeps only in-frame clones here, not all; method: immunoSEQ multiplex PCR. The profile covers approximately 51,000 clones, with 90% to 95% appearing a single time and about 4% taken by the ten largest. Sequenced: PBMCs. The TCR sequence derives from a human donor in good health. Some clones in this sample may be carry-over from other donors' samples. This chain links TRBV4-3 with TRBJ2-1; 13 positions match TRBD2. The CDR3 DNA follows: TGCGCCAGCAGCCAACAGGGACTAGCGGGGCCTCTTGGGCAGTTCTTC. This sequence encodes CASSQQGLAGPLGQFF.